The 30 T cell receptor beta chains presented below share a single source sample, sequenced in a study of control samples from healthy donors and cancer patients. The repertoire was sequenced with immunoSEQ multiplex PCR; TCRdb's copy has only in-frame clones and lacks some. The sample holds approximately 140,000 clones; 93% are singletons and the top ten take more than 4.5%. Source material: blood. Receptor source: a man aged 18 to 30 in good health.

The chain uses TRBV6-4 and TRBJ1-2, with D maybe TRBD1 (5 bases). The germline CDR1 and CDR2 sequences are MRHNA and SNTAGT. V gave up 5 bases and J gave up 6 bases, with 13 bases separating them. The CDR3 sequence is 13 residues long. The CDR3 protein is CASSPLGGDGYTF. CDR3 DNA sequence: TGTGCCAGCAGTCCCTTGGGGGGAGATGGCTACACCTTC.

The CDR3 loop is CASSPSTGGWIEKLFF. CDR3 coding DNA: TGTGCCAGCAGCCCATCAACCGGGGGTTGGATTGAAAAACTGTTTTTT. The V gene is TRBV7-6, the J gene TRBJ1-4, with D perhaps matching TRBD1 (5 bases). The CDR3 loop spans 16 amino acids. Trimming pared 5 bases from V and 7 bases from J, leaving 20 bases between. Germline lookup yields CDR1 SGHVS and CDR2 FNYEAQ.

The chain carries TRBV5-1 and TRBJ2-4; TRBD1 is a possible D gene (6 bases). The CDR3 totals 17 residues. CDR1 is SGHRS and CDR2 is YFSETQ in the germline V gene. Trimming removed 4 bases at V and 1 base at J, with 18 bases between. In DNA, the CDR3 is TGCGCCAGCAGCCCTGAGGACAGTCTCTCGGCCAAAAACATTCAGTACTTC. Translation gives CASSPEDSLSAKNIQYF.

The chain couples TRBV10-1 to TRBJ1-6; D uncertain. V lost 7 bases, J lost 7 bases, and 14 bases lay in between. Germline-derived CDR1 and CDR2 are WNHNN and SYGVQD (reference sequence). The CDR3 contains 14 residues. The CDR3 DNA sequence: TGCGCCAGCAAGGGAGAAACAGAAAATTCACCCCTCCACTTT. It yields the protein CASKGETENSPLHF.

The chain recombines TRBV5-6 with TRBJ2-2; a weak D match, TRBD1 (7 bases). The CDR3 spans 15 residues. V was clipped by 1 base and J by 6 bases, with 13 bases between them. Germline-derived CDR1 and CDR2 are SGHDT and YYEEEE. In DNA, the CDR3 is TGTGCCAGCAGCTTGTCCGGCAGGGGGGCCGGGGAGCTGTTTTTT. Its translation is CASSLSGRGAGELFF.

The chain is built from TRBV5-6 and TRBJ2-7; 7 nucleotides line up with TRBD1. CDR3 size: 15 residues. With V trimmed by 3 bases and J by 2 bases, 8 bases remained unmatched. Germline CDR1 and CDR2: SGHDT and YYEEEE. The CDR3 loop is CASSSGGRDTYEQYF. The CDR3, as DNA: TGTGCCAGCAGCTCAGGGGGAAGGGACACCTACGAGCAGTACTTC.

The CDR3 DNA is TGTGCCAGTAGTAGGGCCATCGGAGATGAGCAGTACTTC. Amino acid sequence: CASSRAIGDEQYF. The chain joins TRBV19 to TRBJ2-7; D is unclear. Germline-derived CDR1 and CDR2 are LNHDA and SQIVND (reference sequence). The CDR3 has 13 amino acids. V shed 4 bases and J shed 7 bases, with 14 bases lying between them.

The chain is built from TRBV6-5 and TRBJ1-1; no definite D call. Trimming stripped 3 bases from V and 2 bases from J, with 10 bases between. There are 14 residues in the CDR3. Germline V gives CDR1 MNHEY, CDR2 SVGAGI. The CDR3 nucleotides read TGTGCCAGCAGTTATCGAGGGTTCAACACTGAAGCTTTCTTT. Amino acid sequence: CASSYRGFNTEAFF.

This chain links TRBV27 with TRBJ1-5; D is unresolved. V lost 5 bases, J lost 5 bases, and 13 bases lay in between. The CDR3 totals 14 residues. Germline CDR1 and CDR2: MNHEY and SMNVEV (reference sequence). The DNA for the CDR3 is TGTGCCAGCAGTACCTCGGGCGGAGATCAGCCCCAGCATTTT. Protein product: CASSTSGGDQPQHF.

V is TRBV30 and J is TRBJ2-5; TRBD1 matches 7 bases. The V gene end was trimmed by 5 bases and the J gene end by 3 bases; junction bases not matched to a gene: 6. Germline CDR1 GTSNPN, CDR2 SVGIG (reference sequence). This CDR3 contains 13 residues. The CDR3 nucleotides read TGTGCCTGGGCACGGGACAGCGAAGAGACCCAGTACTTC. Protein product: CAWARDSEETQYF. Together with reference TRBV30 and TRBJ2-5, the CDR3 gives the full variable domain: SQTIHQWPATLVQPVGSPLSLECTVEGTSNPNLYWYRQAAGRGLQLLFYSVGIGQISSEVPQNLSASRPQDRQFILSSKKLLLSDSGFYLCAWARDSEETQYFGPGTRLLVL.

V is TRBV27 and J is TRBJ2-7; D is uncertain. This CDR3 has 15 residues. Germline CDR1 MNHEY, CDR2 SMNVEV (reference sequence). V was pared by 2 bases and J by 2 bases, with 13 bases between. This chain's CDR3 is CASSLGRSSAYEQYF. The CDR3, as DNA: TGTGCCAGCAGTTTAGGTCGATCAAGCGCCTACGAGCAGTACTTC.

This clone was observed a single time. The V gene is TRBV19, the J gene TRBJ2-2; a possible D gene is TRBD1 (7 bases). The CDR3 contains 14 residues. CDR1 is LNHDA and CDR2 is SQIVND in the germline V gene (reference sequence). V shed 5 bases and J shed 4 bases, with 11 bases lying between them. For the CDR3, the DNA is TGTGCCAGTAGTCCCAGGGGGGCCACCGGGGAGCTGTTTTTT. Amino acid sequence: CASSPRGATGELFF.

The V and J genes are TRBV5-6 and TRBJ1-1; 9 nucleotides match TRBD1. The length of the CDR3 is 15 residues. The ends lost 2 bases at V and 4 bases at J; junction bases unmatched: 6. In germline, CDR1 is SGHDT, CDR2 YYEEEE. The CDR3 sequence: CASSLQGAGATEAFF. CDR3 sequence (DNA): TGTGCCAGCAGCTTACAGGGGGCCGGCGCCACTGAAGCTTTCTTT.

CDR3 sequence reads: CASSLVPGAYNEQFF. In nucleotides, the CDR3 is TGTGCCAGCAGCTTAGTTCCGGGGGCTTACAATGAGCAGTTCTTC. The chain carries TRBV13 and TRBJ2-1, with D perhaps assigned TRBD1 or TRBD2 (6 bases each). The germline gives CDR1 PRHDT, CDR2 FYEKMQ (reference sequence). The ends were cut back, 1 base at V and 4 bases at J, with 11 bases in the middle. The CDR3 loop spans 15 amino acids.

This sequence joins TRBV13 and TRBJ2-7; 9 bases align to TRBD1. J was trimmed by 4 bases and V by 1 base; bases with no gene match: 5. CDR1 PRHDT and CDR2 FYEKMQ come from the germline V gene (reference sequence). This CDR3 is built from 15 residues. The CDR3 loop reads CASSLAPGTGYEQYF. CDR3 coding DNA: TGTGCCAGCAGCTTAGCTCCCGGGACAGGGTACGAGCAGTACTTC.

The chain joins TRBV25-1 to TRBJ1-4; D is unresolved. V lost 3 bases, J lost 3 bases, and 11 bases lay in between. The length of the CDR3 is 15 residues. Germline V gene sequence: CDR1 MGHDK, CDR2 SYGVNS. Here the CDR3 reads CASSDIAGSNEKLFF. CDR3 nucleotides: TGTGCCAGCAGTGACATAGCGGGGTCTAATGAAAAACTGTTTTTT.

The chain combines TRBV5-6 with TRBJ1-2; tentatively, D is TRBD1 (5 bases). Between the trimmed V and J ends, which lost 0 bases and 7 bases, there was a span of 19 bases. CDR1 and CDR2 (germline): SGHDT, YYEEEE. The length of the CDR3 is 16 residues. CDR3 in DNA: TGTGCCAGCAGCTTGGTGGTTGGGGCAGGGTCCCGTGGCTACACCTTC. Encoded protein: CASSLVVGAGSRGYTF. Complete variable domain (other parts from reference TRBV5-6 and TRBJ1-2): DAGVTQSPTHLIKTRGQQVTLRCSPKSGHDTVSWYQQALGQGPQFIFQYYEEEERQRGNFPDRFSGHQFPNYSSELNVNALLLGDSALYLCASSLVVGAGSRGYTFGSGTRLTVV.

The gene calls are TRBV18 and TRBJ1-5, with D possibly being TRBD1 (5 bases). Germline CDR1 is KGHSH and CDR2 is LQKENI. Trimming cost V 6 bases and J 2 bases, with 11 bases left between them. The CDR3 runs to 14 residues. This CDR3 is CASSSTGGNQPQHF. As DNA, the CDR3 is TGTGCCAGCTCGTCCACAGGAGGCAATCAGCCCCAGCATTTT.

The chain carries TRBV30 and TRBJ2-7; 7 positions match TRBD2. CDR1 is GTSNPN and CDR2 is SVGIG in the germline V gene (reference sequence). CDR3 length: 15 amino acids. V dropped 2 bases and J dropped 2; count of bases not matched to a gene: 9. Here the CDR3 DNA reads TGTGCCTGGAGTTTCGGGAGCGGGGCCGCCTACGAGCAGTACTTC. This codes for CAWSFGSGAAYEQYF.

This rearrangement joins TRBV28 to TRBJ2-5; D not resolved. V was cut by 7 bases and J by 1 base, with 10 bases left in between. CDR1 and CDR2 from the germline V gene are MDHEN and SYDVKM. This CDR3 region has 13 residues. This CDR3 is CASTSGVQETQYF. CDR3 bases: TGTGCCAGCACGTCTGGGGTCCAAGAGACCCAGTACTTC. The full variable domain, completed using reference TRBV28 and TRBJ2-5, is DVKVTQSSRYLVKRTGEKVFLECVQDMDHENMFWYRQDPGLGLRLIYFSYDVKMKEKGDIPEGYSVSREKKERFSLILESASTNQTSMYLCASTSGVQETQYFGPGTRLLVL.

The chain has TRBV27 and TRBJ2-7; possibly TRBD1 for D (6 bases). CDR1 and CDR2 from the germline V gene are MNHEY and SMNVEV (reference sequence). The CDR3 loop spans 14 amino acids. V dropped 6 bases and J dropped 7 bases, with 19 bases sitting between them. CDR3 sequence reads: CASRLTLSRGEQYF. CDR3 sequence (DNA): TGTGCCAGCAGACTGACACTTTCGAGGGGGGAGCAGTACTTC.

CDR3 coding DNA: TGTGCCAGCAGCGCCCGACGGGGGTTCCAAGAGACCCAGTACTTC. This encodes CASSARRGFQETQYF. V gene TRBV11-3 combines with J gene TRBJ2-5, with D possibly being TRBD2 (6 bases). Germline V gene lookup returns CDR1 SGHNT and CDR2 YENEEA. The CDR3 loop spans 15 amino acids. V dropped 5 bases and J dropped 1 base, with 14 bases sitting between them.

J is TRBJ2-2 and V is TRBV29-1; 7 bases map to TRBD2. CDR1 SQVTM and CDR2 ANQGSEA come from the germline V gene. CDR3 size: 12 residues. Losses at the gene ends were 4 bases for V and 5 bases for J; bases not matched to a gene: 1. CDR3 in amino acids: CSVVGGTGELFF. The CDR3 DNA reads TGCAGCGTTGTGGGGGGGACCGGGGAGCTGTTTTTT.

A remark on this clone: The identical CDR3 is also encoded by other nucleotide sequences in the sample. The chain's CDR3 is CASSYFTGTGVQPQHF. The CDR3 DNA reads as TGTGCCAGCAGTTACTTTACCGGGACAGGGGTTCAGCCCCAGCATTTT. The gene calls are TRBV6-5 and TRBJ1-5; 10 nucleotides align to TRBD1. Germline V lookup: CDR1 MNHEY, CDR2 SVGAGI. The CDR3 runs 16 residues. The ends lost 1 base at V and 6 bases at J; junction bases unmatched: 6.

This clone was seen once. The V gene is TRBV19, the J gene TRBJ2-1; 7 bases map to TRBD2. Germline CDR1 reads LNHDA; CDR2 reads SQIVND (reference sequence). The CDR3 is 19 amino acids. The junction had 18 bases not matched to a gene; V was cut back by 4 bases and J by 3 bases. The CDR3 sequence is CASSTKETSLSYNYNEQFF. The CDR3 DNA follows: TGTGCCAGTAGTACGAAGGAGACTAGCCTGTCATATAACTACAATGAGCAGTTCTTC.

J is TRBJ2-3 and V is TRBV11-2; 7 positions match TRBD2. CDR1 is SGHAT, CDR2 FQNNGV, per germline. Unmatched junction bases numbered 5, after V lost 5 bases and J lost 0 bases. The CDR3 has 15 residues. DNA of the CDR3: TGTGCCAGCAGCCTGAGCGGGGTTAGCACAGATACGCAGTATTTT. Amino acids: CASSLSGVSTDTQYF.

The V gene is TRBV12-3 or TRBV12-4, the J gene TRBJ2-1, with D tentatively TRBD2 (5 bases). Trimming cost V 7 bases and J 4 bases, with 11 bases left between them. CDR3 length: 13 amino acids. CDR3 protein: CASTLGAYNEQFF. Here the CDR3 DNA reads TGTGCCAGCACCCTGGGAGCATACAATGAGCAGTTCTTC.

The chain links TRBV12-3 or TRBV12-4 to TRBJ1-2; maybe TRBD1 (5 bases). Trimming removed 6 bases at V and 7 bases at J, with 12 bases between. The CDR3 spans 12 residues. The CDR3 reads CASSYSGAGYTF. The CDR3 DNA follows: TGTGCCAGCAGCTATTCTGGGGCTGGCTACACCTTC.

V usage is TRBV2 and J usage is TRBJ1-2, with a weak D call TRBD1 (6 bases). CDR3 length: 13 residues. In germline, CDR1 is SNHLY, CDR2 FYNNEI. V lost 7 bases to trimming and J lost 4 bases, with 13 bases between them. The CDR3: CASNGGRVYGYTF. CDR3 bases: TGTGCCAGCAATGGGGGGCGCGTCTATGGCTACACCTTC.

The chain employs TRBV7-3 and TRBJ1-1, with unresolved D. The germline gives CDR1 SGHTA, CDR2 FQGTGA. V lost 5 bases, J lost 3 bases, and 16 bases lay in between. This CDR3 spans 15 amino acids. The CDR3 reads CASSKGRSSHTEAFF. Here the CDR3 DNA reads TGTGCCAGCAGCAAAGGGCGATCCAGCCACACTGAAGCTTTCTTT.